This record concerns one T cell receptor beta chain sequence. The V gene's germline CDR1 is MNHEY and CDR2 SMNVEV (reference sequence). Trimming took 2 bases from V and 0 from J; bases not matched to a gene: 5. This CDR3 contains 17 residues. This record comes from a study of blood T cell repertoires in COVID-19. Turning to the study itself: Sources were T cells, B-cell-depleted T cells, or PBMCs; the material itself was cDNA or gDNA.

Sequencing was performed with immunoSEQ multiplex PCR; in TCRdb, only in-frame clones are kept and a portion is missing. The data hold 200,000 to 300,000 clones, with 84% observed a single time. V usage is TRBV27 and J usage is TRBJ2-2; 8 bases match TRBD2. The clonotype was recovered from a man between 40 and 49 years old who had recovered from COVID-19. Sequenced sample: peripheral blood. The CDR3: CASSLRTSYSNTGELFF. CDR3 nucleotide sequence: TGTGCCAGCAGTTTACGGACTAGCTACTCGAACACCGGGGAGCTGTTTTTT.